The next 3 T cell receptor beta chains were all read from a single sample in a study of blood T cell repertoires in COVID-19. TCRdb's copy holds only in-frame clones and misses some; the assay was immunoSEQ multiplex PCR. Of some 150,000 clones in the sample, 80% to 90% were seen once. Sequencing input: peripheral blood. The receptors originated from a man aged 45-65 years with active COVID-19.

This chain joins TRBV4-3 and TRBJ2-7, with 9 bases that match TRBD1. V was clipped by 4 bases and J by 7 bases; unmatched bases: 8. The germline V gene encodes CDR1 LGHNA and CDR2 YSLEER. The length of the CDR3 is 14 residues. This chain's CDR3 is CASSRDREIREQYF. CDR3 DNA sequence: TGCGCCAGCAGCCGGGACAGGGAGATACGAGAGCAGTACTTC.

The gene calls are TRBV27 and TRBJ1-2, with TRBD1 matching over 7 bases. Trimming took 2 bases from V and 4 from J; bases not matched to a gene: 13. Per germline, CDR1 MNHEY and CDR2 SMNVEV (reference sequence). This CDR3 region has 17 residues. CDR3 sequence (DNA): TGTGCCAGCAGTTTAGATTATAATAAGGGACAGCTCTATGGCTACACCTTC. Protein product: CASSLDYNKGQLYGYTF.

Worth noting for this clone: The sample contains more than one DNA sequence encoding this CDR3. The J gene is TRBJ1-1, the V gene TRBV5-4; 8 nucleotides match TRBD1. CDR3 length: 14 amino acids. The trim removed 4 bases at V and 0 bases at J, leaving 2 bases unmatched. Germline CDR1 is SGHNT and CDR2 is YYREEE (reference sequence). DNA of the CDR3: TGTGCCAGCAGCCGGACAGGGATGAACACTGAAGCTTTCTTT. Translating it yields CASSRTGMNTEAFF.